One and the same sample provided the 5 T cell receptor beta chains below, sequenced in a study of identical twins. One entry per CDR3 protein results from TCRdb running MiXCR on the 5' RACE reads. Of roughly 700,000 distinct CDR3 sequences listed, around 8.3% are singletons. The same sample was also used in a study of yellow fever vaccine responses in identical twins.

Sequenced: PBMCs. The receptors come from a young woman in good health.

This rearrangement joins TRBV27 to TRBJ2-7; D uncertain. The ends were cut back, 3 bases at V and 2 bases at J, with 14 bases in the middle. CDR3 length: 15 residues. CDR1 is MNHEY, CDR2 SMNVEV, per germline (reference sequence). In nucleotides, the CDR3 is TGTGCCAGCAGTTTTCAGGCTTATCTAGCCTACGAGCAGTACTTC. Protein sequence: CASSFQAYLAYEQYF.

This clonotype was observed a few times. For the CDR3, the DNA is TGTGCCAGCAGTGCTTTGGGACAGGGAGGCAATCAGCCCCAGCATTTT. Its protein is CASSALGQGGNQPQHF. This rearrangement joins TRBV6-1 to TRBJ1-5; 9 bases match TRBD1. Germline CDR1 and CDR2: MNHNS and SASEGT. The junction had 6 bases not matched to a gene; V was cut back by 4 bases and J by 2 bases. The CDR3 spans 16 residues.

This clonotype came up a few times. The V and J genes are TRBV10-3 and TRBJ2-5; 15 positions agree with TRBD2. Germline-derived CDR1 and CDR2 are ENHRY and SYGVKD. The CDR3 is 18 amino acids. Trimming took 6 bases from V and 4 from J; bases not matched to a gene: 12. CDR3 in amino acids: CAISADRGGLAGGETQYF. The DNA for the CDR3 is TGTGCCATCAGCGCGGACAGGGGGGGACTAGCGGGAGGAGAGACCCAGTACTTC.

The chain is built from TRBV18 and TRBJ2-7; D remains ambiguous. This CDR3 is 11 amino acids long. Between the trimmed V and J ends, which lost 1 base and 7 bases, there was a span of 5 bases. From germline, CDR1 is KGHSH and CDR2 LQKENI. Here the CDR3 reads CASSPLGEQYF. The CDR3 DNA reads TGTGCCAGCTCACCACTGGGGGAGCAGTACTTC. Full variable domain (missing parts from reference TRBV18 and TRBJ2-7): NAGVMQNPRHLVRRRGQEARLRCSPMKGHSHVYWYRQLPEEGLKFMVYLQKENIIDESGMPKERFSAEFPKEGPSILRIQQVVRGDSAAYFCASSPLGEQYFGPGTRLTVT.

There are a few counts of this clonotype. This chain links TRBV5-6 with TRBJ2-3, with D possibly being TRBD2 (6 bases). The CDR3 spans 17 residues. Germline values: CDR1 SGHDT, CDR2 YYEEEE. The V and J ends lost 0 bases and 2 bases respectively, with 16 bases between them. CDR3 amino acids: CASSLANRGISTDTQYF. In nucleotides, the CDR3 is TGTGCCAGCAGCTTGGCCAACCGGGGGATCTCCACAGATACGCAGTATTTT. The whole variable domain, filled in from reference TRBV5-6 and TRBJ2-3, reads DAGVTQSPTHLIKTRGQQVTLRCSPKSGHDTVSWYQQALGQGPQFIFQYYEEEERQRGNFPDRFSGHQFPNYSSELNVNALLLGDSALYLCASSLANRGISTDTQYFGPGTRLTVL.